This T cell receptor (beta chain) comes out of a study of T cell repertoires in cytomegalovirus infection. Looking at the study overall: Public TCR beta signatures indicated both CMV infection and matching HLA type. Notes on the study in general: In two of eight donors, the top clonotype was HLA-C-restricted CMV-specific. Carriers of CMV plus the relevant HLA were identified by cumulative public TCR beta family frequency.

The V gene's germline CDR1 is MNHEY and CDR2 SVGEGT. The V end lost 2 bases, the J end lost 15 bases, and 14 bases lay between the germline ends. There are 12 residues in the CDR3. Worth noting for this clonotype: Its antigen remains unknown.

In TCRdb, the reads were re-called with MiXCR into one record per CDR3 protein. The sample carries roughly 300,000 distinct CDR3 sequences, around 25% recorded once. This rearrangement joins TRBV6-2 or TRBV6-3 to TRBJ2-1; TRBD1 might be the D (5 bases). Sample: PBMCs. The source of this sequence is a human donor in good health (CMV status not recorded). Some clones in this sample may be carry-over from other donors' samples. The CDR3 loop reads CASSYGASRRFF. In DNA, the CDR3 is TGTGCCAGCAGTTACGGGGCCAGCAGGCGGTTCTTC.